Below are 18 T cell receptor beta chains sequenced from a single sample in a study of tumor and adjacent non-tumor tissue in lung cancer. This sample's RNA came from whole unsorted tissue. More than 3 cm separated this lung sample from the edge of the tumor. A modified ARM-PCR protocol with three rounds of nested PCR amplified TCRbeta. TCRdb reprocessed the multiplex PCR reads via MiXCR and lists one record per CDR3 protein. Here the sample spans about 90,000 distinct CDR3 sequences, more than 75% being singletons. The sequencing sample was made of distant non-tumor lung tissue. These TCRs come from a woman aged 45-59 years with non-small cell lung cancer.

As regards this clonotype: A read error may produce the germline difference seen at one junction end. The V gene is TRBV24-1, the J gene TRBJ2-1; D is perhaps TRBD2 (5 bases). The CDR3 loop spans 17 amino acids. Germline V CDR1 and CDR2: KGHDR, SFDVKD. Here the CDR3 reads CGTSASGFRSSNNEQFF. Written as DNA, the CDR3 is TGTGGCACCAGTGCTTCGGGATTCCGAAGCTCCAACAATGAGCAGTTCTTC.

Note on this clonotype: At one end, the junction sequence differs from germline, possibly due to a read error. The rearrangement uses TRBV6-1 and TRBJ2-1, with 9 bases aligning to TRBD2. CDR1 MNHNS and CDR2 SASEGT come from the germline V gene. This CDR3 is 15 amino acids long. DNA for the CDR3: TGTGCCAGCGGCCTCTGGGCGGGAGGGTACACTGAGCAGTTCTTT. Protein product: CASGLWAGGYTEQFF.

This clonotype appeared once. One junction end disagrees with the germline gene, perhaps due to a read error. CDR3 DNA: TGTGCCAACAAACCCGGGGACAGGGGAAAAAAATTGTTTTTT. Its protein product is CANKPGDRGKKLFF. The V call is TRBV6-5, the J call TRBJ1-4; 10 positions match TRBD1. The CDR3 covers 14 residues. Germline CDR1 and CDR2: MNHEY and SVGAGI.

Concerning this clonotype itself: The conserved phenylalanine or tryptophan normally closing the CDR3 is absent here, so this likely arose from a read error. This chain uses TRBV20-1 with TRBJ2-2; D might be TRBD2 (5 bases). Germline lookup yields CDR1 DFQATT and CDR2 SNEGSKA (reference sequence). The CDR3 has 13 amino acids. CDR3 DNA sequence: TGCAGTGCTAAGAGGACCCGCACCGGGGAACTGTTTTCT. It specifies CSAKRTRTGELFS.

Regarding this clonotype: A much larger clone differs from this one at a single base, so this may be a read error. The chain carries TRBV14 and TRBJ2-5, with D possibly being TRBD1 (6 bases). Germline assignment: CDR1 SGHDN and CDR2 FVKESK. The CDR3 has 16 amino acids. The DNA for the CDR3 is TGTGCCAGCAGCCAAGGAAGCTGGGGGCGCTTAGAGATCCAGTACTTC. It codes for CASSQGSWGRLEIQYF.

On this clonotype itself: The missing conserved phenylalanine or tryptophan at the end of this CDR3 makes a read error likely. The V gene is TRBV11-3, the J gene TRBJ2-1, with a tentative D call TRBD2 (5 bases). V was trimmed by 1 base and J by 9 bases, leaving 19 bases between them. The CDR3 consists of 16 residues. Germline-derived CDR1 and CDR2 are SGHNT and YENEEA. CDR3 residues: CASSLVYSGRVTEQFY. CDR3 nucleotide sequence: TGTGCCAGCAGCTTAGTGTACAGCGGTAGGGTGACTGAGCAGTTCTAC.

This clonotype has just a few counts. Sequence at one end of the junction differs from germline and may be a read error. In nucleotides, the CDR3 is TGTGCCAGCAGCTCAGTTAAGGTGGAAACAGGTCAATATGACTACACCTTC. It specifies CASSSVKVETGQYDYTF. This sequence joins TRBV7-8 and TRBJ1-2, with a weak D call TRBD1 (5 bases). This CDR3 has 17 amino acids. CDR1 SGHVS and CDR2 FQNEAQ come from the germline V gene. Variable domain in full (rest from reference TRBV7-8 and TRBJ1-2): GAGVSQSPRYKVAKRGQDVALRCDPISGHVSLFWYQQALGQGPEFLTYFQNEAQLDKSGLPSDRFFAERPEGSVSTLKIQRTQQEDSAVYLCASSSVKVETGQYDYTFGSGTRLTVV.

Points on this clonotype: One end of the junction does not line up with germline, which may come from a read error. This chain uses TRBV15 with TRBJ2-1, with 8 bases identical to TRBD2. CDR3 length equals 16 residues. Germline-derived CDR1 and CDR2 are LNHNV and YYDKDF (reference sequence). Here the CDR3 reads CATSGLRLARGNEQHF. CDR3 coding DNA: TGTGCCACCAGCGGGTTAAGACTAGCGAGAGGAAATGAGCAGCACTTC.

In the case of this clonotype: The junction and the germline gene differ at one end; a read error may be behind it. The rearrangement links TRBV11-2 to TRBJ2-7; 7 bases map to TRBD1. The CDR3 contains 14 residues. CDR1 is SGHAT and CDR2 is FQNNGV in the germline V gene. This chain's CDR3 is CASSLVRDSCEQYF. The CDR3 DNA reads TGTGCCAGTAGCTTAGTTAGGGACAGCTGCGAGCAGTACTTT.

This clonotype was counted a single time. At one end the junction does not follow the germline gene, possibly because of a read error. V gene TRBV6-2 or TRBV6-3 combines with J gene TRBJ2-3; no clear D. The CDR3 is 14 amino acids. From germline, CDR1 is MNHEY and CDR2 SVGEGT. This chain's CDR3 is CASCYSMSADTQYF. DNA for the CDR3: TGTGCCAGCTGTTACTCGATGTCTGCAGATACGCAATATTTT.

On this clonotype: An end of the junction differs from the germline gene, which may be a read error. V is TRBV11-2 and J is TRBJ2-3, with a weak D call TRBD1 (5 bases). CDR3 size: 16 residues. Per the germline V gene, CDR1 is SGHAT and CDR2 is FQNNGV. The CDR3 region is CASSLWGQLSRDTQYF. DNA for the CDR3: TGTGCCAGCAGCTTGTGGGGCCAGCTATCGAGAGATACCCAGTATTTT. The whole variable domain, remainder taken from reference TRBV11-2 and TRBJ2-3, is EAGVAQSPRYKIIEKRQSVAFWCNPISGHATLYWYQQILGQGPKLLIQFQNNGVVDDSQLPKDRFSAERLKGVDSTLKIQPAKLEDSAVYLCASSLWGQLSRDTQYFGPGTRLTVL.

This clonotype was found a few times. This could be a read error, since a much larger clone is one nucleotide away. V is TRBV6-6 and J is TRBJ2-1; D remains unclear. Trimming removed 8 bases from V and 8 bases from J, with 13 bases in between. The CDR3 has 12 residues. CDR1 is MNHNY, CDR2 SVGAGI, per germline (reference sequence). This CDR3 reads CASGTSSDEQFF. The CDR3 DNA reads TGTGCCAGCGGTACCTCAAGCGATGAGCAGTTCTTC.

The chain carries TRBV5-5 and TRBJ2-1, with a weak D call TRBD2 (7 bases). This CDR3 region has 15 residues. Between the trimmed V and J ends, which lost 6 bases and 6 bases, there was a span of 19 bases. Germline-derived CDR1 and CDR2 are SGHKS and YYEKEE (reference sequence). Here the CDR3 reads CASNFGRGAGNEQFF. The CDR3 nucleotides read TGTGCCAGCAACTTCGGACGGGGGGCTGGCAATGAGCAGTTCTTC.

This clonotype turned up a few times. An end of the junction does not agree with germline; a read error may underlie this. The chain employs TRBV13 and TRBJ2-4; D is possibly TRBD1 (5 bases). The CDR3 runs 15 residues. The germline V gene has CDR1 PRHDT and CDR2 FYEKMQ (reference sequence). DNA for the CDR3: TGTGCCAGCAACTTAGGGTGGGGCACCAAAAACATTCAGTACTTC. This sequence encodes CASNLGWGTKNIQYF. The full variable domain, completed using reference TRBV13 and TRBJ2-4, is AAGVIQSPRHLIKEKRETATLKCYPIPRHDTVYWYQQGPGQDPQFLISFYEKMQSDKGSIPDRFSAQQFSDYHSELNMSSLELGDSALYFCASNLGWGTKNIQYFGAGTRLSVL.

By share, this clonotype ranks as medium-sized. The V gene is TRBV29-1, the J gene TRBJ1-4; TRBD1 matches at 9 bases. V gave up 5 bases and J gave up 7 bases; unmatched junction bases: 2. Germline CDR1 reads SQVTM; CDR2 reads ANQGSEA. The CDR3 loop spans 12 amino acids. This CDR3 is CSVRQGGEKLFF. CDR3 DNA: TGCAGCGTTCGACAGGGGGGTGAAAAACTGTTTTTT.

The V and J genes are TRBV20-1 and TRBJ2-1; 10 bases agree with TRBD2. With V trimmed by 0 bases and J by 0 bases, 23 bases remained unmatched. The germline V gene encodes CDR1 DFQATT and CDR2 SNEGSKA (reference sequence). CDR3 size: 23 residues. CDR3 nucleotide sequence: TGCAGTGCTAGAGATCGTGGGCTAGCGGGAGACTCTCTGCCCTGGAGCTCCTACAATGAGCAGTTCTTC. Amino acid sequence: CSARDRGLAGDSLPWSSYNEQFF.

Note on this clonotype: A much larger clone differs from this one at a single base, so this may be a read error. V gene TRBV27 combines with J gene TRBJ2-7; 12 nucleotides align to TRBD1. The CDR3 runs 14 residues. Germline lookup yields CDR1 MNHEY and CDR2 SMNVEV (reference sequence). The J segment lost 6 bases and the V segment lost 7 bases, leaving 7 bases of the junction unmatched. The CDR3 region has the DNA TGTGCCAGCAATTCGTGGGACAGGGGGCGCGAGCAGTACTTC. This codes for CASNSWDRGREQYF.

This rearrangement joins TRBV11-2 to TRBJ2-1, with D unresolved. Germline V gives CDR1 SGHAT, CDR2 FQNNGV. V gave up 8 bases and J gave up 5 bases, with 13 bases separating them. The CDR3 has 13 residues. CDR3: CASCMEDNNEQFF. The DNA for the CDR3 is TGTGCCAGCTGCATGGAAGACAACAATGAGCAGTTCTTC.